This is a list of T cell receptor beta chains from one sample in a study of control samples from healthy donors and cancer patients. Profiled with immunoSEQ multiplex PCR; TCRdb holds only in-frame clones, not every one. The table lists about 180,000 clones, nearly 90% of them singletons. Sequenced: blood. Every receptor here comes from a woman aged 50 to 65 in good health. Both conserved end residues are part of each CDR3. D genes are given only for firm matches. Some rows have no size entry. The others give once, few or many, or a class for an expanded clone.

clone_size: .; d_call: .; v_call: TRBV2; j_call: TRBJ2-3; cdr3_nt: TGTGCCAGCAGTGATAAGGCGACAGATACGCAGTATTTT; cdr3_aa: CASSDKATDTQYF
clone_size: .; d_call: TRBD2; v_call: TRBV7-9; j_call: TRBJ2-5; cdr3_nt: TGTGCCAGCACTCCTCCGGGACTAGCGGGGTCCCAAGAGACCCAGTACTTC; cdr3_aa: CASTPPGLAGSQETQYF
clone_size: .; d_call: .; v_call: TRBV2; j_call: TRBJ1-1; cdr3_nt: TGTGCCAGCAGTGATCCCCGGGGTGGGAGCACTGAAGCTTTCTTT; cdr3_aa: CASSDPRGGSTEAFF
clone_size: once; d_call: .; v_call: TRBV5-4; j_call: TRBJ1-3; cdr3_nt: TGTGCCAGCAGCTTGCCAGGGACGGGAAACACCATATATTTT; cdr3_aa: CASSLPGTGNTIYF
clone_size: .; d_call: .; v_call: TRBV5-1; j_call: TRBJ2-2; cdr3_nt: TGCGCCAGCAGTCAAAACGCAGCTGGGGTGAACACCGGGGAGCTGTTTTTT; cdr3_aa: CASSQNAAGVNTGELFF
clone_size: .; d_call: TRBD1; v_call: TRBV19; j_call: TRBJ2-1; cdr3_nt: TGTGCCAGTAGTATTTGGGACAGGGGATGGTTCTTC; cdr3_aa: CASSIWDRGWFF
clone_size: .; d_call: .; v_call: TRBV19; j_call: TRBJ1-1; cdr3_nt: TGTGCCAGTAGTATATCGGGGAACACTGAAGCTTTCTTT; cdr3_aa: CASSISGNTEAFF
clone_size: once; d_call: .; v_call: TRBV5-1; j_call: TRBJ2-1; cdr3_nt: TGCGCCAGCAGCCCCGGGACTCCTGGCTATGAGCAGTTCTTC; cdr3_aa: CASSPGTPGYEQFF
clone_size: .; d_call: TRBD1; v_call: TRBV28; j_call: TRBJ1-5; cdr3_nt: TGTGCCAGCAGTGTCACGGGACAGGGTAATCAGCCCCAGCATTTT; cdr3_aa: CASSVTGQGNQPQHF
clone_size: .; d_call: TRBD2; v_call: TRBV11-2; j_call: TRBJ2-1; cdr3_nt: TGTGCCAGCAGCATCCTAGCGGGAGGTTACAATGAGCAGTTCTTC; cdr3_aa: CASSILAGGYNEQFF
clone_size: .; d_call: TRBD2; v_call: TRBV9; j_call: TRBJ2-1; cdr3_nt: TGTGCCAGCAGCGTAAGCGGGACTCCCTTATATGAGCAGTTCTTC; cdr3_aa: CASSVSGTPLYEQFF
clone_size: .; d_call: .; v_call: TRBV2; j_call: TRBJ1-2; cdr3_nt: TGTGCCAGCAGTGATGGCCATGAGGGTTATGGCTACACCTTC; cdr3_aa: CASSDGHEGYGYTF
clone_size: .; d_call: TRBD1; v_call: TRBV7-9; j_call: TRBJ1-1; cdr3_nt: TGTGCCAGCAGCTTGGACAGGGTTAACACTGAAGCTTTCTTT; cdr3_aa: CASSLDRVNTEAFF
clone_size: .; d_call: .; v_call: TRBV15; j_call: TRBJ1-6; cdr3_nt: TGTGCCACCAGCAGAGACTTAATAGATTCACCCCTCCACTTT; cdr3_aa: CATSRDLIDSPLHF
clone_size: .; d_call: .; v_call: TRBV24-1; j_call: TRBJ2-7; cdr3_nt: TGTGCCACCACCTTAAGGCGTCATCTCCATCCCCGAAATCCCTACGAGCAGTACTTC; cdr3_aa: CATTLRRHLHPRNPYEQYF
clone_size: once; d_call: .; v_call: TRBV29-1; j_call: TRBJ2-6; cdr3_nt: TGCAGCGCCATCGGCAGCAGGTCCAGCTCTGGGGCCAACGTCCTGACTTTC; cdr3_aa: CSAIGSRSSSGANVLTF
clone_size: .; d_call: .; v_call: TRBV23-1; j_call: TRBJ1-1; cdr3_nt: TGCGCCAGCAGTCAAAAGACTGCGCCAGGGACTGAAGCTTTCTTT; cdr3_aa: CASSQKTAPGTEAFF
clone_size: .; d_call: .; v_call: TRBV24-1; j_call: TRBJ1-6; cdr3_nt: TGTGCCACCAGTGACGCAGGTAATTCACCCCTCCACTTT; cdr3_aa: CATSDAGNSPLHF
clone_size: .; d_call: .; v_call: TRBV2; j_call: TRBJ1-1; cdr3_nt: TGTGCCATTGCGCGTATCGGGTACACTGAAGCTTTCTTT; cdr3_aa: CAIARIGYTEAFF
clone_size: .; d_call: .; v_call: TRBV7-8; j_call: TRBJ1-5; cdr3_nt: TGTGCCAGCAGCTTAGCGGAATTAGGCGGTCAGCCCCAGCATTTT; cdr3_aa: CASSLAELGGQPQHF
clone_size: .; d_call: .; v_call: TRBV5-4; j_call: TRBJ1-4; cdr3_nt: TGTGCCAGCAGCTTGGGGACAGAGAATGAAAAACTGTTTTTT; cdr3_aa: CASSLGTENEKLFF
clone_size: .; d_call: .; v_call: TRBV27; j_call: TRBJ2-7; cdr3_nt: TGTGCCAGCAGTCTACCGGACAAAAGGACATACGAGCAGTACTTC; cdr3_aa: CASSLPDKRTYEQYF
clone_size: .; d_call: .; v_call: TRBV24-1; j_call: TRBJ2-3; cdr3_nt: TGTGCCACCAGTGAACTGGACCCCGCTTTGGACACAGATACGCAGTATTTT; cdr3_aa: CATSELDPALDTDTQYF